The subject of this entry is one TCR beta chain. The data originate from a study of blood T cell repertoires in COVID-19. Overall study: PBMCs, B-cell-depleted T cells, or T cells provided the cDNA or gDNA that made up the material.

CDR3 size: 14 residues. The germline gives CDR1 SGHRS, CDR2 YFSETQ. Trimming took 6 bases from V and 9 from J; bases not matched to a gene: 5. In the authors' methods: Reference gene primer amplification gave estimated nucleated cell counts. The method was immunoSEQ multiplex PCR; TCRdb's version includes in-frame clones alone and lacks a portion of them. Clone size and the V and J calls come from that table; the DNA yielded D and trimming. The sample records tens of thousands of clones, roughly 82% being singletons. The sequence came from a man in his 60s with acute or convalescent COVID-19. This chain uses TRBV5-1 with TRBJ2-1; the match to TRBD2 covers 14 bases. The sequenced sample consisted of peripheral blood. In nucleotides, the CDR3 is TGCGCCAGCACACGGGGGACTAGCGGGAGTGAGCAGTTCTTC. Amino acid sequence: CASTRGTSGSEQFF. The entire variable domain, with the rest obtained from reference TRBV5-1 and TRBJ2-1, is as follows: KAGVTQTPRYLIKTRGQQVTLSCSPISGHRSVSWYQQTPGQGLQFLFEYFSETQRNKGNFPGRFSGRQFSNSRSEMNVSTLELGDSALYLCASTRGTSGSEQFFGPGTRLTVL.